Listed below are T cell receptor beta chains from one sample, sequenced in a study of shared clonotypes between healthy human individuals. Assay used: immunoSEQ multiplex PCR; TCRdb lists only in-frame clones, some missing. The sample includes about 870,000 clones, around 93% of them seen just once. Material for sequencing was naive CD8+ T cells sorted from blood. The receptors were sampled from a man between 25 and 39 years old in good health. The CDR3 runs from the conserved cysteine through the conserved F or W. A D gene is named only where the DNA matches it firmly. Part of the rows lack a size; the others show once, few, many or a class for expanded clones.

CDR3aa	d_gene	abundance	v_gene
CASRGGGSSGNTIYF	TRBD1	-	TRBV7-6
CASSESIPGGQYF	-	-	TRBV10-2
CAWSAIGRQETQYF	-	-	TRBV30
CASSETSGSTDTQYF	TRBD2	-	TRBV9
CASSFLSGSWTDTQYF	TRBD2	once	TRBV7-6
CATSKDRSSTDTQYF	-	-	TRBV15
CASRSAGRTETQYF	TRBD2	-	TRBV27
CASSQYSGTNYEQYF	-	-	TRBV4-1
CASSLTGEGETQYF	TRBD1	-	TRBV7-9
CASSYVKGGGAFF	-	-	TRBV6-6
CASSIETFYEQYF	-	-	TRBV7-8
CASRGLASYEQYF	TRBD2	-	TRBV6-5
CASSTGLAGVGTGELFF	TRBD2	-	TRBV9
CASRPSGNEQFF	-	-	TRBV28
CASSLFFSGANVLTF	-	-	TRBV27
CASSLSPYRQEGSPLHF	-	-	TRBV27
CASSSTGPYTEAFF	-	-	TRBV7-9
CASITKIEAFF	-	-	TRBV2
CSVNRDRDYNEQFF	TRBD1	-	TRBV29-1
CASSLYPPGVAGGIWSNEQYF	TRBD2	-	TRBV27
CAHDPRLAGDDEQFF	TRBD2	-	TRBV30
CASSTGTGWWETQYF	TRBD1	-	TRBV11-2